The TCR beta chain described here comes from a study of blood T cell repertoires in COVID-19. Authors' analysis steps: The authors estimated nucleated cell counts from reference gene primer amplification. Measured with immunoSEQ multiplex PCR; TCRdb has only the in-frame clones, and not every one. That table gives V, J and clone size, and the DNA gave D and trimming. The data show roughly 230,000 clones, 83% seen once. CDR3 length: 16 amino acids. The germline CDR1 and CDR2 sequences are LNHDA and SQIVND (reference sequence). The germline V and J ends were trimmed by 4 bases and 3 bases, with 13 bases remaining between them.

The source of this sequence is a woman aged 50 to 60 with acute or convalescent COVID-19. The sample consisted of peripheral blood. The genes are TRBV19 and TRBJ2-6; perhaps TRBD2 as D (5 bases). The CDR3 DNA sequence: TGTGCCAGTAGTAACCCCCGGGGTGGTGGGGCCAACGTCCTGACTTTC. This translates into CASSNPRGGGANVLTF.